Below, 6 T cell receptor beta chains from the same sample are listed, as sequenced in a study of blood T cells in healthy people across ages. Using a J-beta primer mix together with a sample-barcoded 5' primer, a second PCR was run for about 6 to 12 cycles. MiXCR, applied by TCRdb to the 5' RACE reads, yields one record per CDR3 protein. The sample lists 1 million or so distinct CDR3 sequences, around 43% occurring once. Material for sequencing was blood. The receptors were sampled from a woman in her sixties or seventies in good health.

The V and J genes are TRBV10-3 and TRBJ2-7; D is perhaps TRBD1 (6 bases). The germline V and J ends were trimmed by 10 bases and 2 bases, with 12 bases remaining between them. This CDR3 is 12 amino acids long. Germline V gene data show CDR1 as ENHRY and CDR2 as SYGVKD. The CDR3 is CATGDTAYEQYF. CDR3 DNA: TGTGCCACCGGGGACACAGCCTACGAGCAGTACTTC.

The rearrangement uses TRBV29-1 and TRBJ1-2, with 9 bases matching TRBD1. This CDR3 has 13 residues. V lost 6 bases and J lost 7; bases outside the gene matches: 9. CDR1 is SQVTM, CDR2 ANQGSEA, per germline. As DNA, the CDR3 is TGCAGCGTCGGGGACAGGGTGAATGGTGGCTACACCTTC. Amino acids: CSVGDRVNGGYTF. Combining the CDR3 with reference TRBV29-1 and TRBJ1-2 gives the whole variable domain SAVISQKPSRDICQRGTSLTIQCQVDSQVTMMFWYRQQPGQSLTLIATANQGSEATYESGFVIDKFPISRPNLTFSTLTVSNMSPEDSSIYLCSVGDRVNGGYTFGSGTRLTVV.

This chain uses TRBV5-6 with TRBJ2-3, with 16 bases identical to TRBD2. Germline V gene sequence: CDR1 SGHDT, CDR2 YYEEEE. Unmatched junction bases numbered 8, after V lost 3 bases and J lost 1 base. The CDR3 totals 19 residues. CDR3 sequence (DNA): TGTGCCAGCAGCTCCCCCGGGACTAGCGGGAGGGGAGGCACAGATACGCAGTATTTT. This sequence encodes CASSSPGTSGRGGTDTQYF.

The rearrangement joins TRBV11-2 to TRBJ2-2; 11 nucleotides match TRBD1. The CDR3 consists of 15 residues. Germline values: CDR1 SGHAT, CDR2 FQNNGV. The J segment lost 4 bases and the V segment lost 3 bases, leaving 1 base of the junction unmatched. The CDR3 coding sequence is TGTGCCAGCAGCTTTGGGACAGGGGGCACCGGGGAGCTGTTTTTT. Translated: CASSFGTGGTGELFF.

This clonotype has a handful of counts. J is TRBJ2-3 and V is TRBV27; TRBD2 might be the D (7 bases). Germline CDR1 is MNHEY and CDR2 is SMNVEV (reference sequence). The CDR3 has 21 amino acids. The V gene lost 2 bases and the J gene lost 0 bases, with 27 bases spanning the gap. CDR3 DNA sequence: TGTGCCAGCAGTTTAGGGGGCTTGTCCGGGCTACTAGCGACTAGCACAGATACGCAGTATTTT. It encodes CASSLGGLSGLLATSTDTQYF.

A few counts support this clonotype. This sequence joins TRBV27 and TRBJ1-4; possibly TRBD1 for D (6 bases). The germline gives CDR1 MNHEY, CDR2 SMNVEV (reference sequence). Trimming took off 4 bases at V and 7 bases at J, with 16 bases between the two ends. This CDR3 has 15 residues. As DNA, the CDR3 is TGTGCCAGCAGTTGGGGGGCATCAGGAGGTGAAAAACTGTTTTTT. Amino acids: CASSWGASGGEKLFF.